These T cell receptor beta chains were read from a single sample in a study of CD8 T cells in ankylosing spondylitis. Each CDR3 protein gets one entry after TCRdb re-called the 5' RACE reads with MiXCR. The sample yields about 260,000 distinct CDR3 sequences, 20% seen once. The source material was blood, either unsorted or a sorted T cell fraction (not recorded which). The receptors come from a male donor with ankylosing spondylitis or in good health (not recorded which). The CDR3 runs from the conserved cysteine through the conserved F or W. A D gene is named only where the DNA matches it firmly. Only part of the rows carry a size: once, few, many, or a class if the clone is expanded.

clone_size j_call d_call v_call cdr3_aa cdr3_nt
few TRBJ1-5 - TRBV12-3/TRBV12-4 CASTVSGGVGQPQHF TGTGCCAGCACCGTAAGTGGGGGAGTCGGTCAGCCCCAGCATTTT
few TRBJ1-1 TRBD1 TRBV11-1 CASSSTGVATEAFF TGTGCCAGCAGCTCGACAGGGGTGGCCACTGAAGCTTTCTTT
few TRBJ1-6 - TRBV5-1 CASSLEPGDKNSPLHF TGCGCCAGCAGCTTGGAACCGGGAGACAAGAATTCACCCCTCCACTTT
many TRBJ2-3 - TRBV5-1 CASSFSGLNTDTQYF TGCGCCAGCAGCTTTAGCGGCCTCAACACAGATACGCAGTATTTT
- TRBJ2-1 - TRBV11-1 CASSPLFFDEQFF TGTGCCAGCAGCCCACTTTTTTTCGATGAGCAGTTCTTC
- TRBJ2-1 TRBD1 TRBV18 CASSPPTGVYNEQFF TGTGCCAGCTCACCACCGACAGGGGTCTACAATGAGCAGTTCTTC
many TRBJ2-1 - TRBV5-1 CASSLARYNEQFF TGCGCCAGCAGCTTGGCCAGATACAATGAGCAGTTCTTC
few TRBJ2-5 TRBD2 TRBV29-1 CSVEVAGGGETQYF TGCAGCGTTGAGGTAGCGGGAGGGGGAGAGACCCAGTACTTC
many TRBJ2-1 - TRBV10-3 CAISAGGSYNEQFF TGTGCCATCAGTGCCGGCGGGTCCTACAATGAGCAGTTCTTC
- TRBJ1-1 TRBD1 TRBV12-3/TRBV12-4 CASSLKSRGTEAFF TGTGCCAGCAGTTTGAAGTCCAGGGGGACTGAAGCTTTCTTT
few TRBJ2-1 TRBD2 TRBV12-3/TRBV12-4 CASSFMGTAGGGNEQFF TGTGCCAGCAGTTTTATGGGTACGGCGGGAGGGGGAAATGAGCAGTTCTTC
- TRBJ2-2 - TRBV5-1 CASSLLEGSLSANTGELFF TGCGCCAGCAGCTTGTTAGAGGGATCCCTTTCCGCGAACACCGGGGAGCTGTTTTTT
few TRBJ2-2 - TRBV5-1 CASSFSAPNTGELFF TGCGCCAGCAGCTTCTCAGCCCCAAACACCGGGGAGCTGTTTTTT
- TRBJ2-4 TRBD1 TRBV12-3/TRBV12-4 CASSTGQGGIQYF TGTGCCAGCAGCACCGGACAGGGCGGCATTCAGTACTTC
- TRBJ1-5 - TRBV12-3/TRBV12-4 CASSRQSQPQHF TGTGCCAGCAGCCGGCAAAGTCAGCCCCAGCATTTT
many TRBJ1-2 - TRBV5-6 CASRSKGSGGSYGYTF TGTGCCAGCAGGTCAAAAGGTTCTGGCGGGAGCTATGGCTACACCTTC
few TRBJ2-2 - TRBV12-3/TRBV12-4 CASSPGQIDGTGELFF TGTGCCAGCAGCCCAGGACAAATTGATGGGACCGGGGAGCTGTTTTTT
many TRBJ1-1 - TRBV7-9 CASSPEAGIAEAFF TGTGCCAGCAGCCCGGAGGCGGGGATCGCTGAAGCTTTCTTT
few TRBJ2-2 TRBD1 TRBV5-1 CASSPGTGGNTGELFF TGCGCCAGCAGCCCCGGGACAGGGGGAAACACCGGGGAGCTGTTTTTT
many TRBJ2-5 - TRBV29-1 CSVMDITGETQYF TGCAGCGTGATGGACATAACGGGAGAGACCCAGTACTTC
few TRBJ2-1 - TRBV5-1 CASSANRVGEQFF TGCGCCAGCAGCGCGAACAGGGTTGGGGAGCAGTTCTTC
- TRBJ1-1 TRBD1 TRBV5-6 CASTPTGDSTEAFF TGTGCCAGCACCCCCACCGGGGACAGCACTGAAGCTTTCTTT
few TRBJ1-4 TRBD1 TRBV5-1 CASSPEQGPNEKLFF TGCGCCAGCAGCCCGGAACAGGGGCCAAATGAAAAACTGTTTTTT
many TRBJ1-1 - TRBV10-3 CATLGGRLNTEAFF TGTGCCACCCTAGGGGGACGGCTGAACACTGAAGCTTTCTTT
many TRBJ1-1 - TRBV5-6 CASRLNRNTEAFF TGTGCCAGCAGACTGAACAGGAACACTGAAGCTTTCTTT
- TRBJ1-2 - TRBV10-3 CAISESGQGHGGYTF TGTGCCATCAGTGAGTCGGGTCAAGGGCATGGTGGCTACACCTTC
few TRBJ2-5 - TRBV30 CAWSTTGMVKTQYF TGTGCCTGGAGTACTACAGGGATGGTGAAGACCCAGTACTTC
- TRBJ1-3 - TRBV12-3/TRBV12-4 CASSLGVHSGNTIYF TGTGCCAGCAGTTTAGGGGTGCACTCTGGAAACACCATATATTTT
- TRBJ1-1 - TRBV7-9 CASSPPSGAPDTEAFF TGTGCCAGCAGCCCTCCTTCGGGGGCGCCGGACACTGAAGCTTTCTTT
- TRBJ2-5 - TRBV29-1 CSVEYGIGGGMNQETQYF TGCAGCGTTGAATATGGGATTGGAGGGGGCATGAACCAAGAGACCCAGTACTTC
- TRBJ2-5 TRBD1 TRBV19 CASSHGTGGSETQYF TGTGCCAGTAGTCACGGGACAGGGGGCTCAGAGACCCAGTACTTC
few TRBJ1-1 - TRBV7-6 CASSTRDDTEAFF TGTGCCAGCAGCACCAGGGATGACACTGAAGCTTTCTTT
few TRBJ2-4 TRBD1 TRBV20-1 CSALPGGKAKNIQYF TGCAGTGCCTTACCAGGGGGTAAGGCCAAAAACATTCAGTACTTC
many TRBJ2-2 - TRBV10-1 CASSLYRTGELFF TGCGCCAGCAGTCTTTACAGGACCGGGGAGCTGTTTTTT
- TRBJ1-4 TRBD1 TRBV20-1 CSATTGGSAEKLFF TGCAGTGCTACCACAGGGGGCTCGGCGGAAAAACTGTTTTTT
- TRBJ2-6 TRBD1 TRBV2 CASRPGQGILSGANVLTF TGTGCCAGCAGGCCCGGACAGGGTATACTCTCTGGGGCCAACGTCCTGACTTTC
many TRBJ2-3 - TRBV3-1 CASSPSTRATQYF TGTGCCAGCAGCCCTAGCACCCGAGCGACGCAGTATTTT
- TRBJ1-6 TRBD1 TRBV25-1 CASTPGTDNSPLHF TGTGCCAGCACCCCCGGGACAGATAATTCACCCCTCCACTTT
- TRBJ1-5 TRBD1 TRBV12-3/TRBV12-4 CASSLGTAPNQPQHF TGTGCCAGCAGCTTAGGGACAGCTCCAAATCAGCCCCAGCATTTT
many TRBJ2-3 TRBD2 TRBV29-1 CSASGRVTDTQYF TGCAGCGCGAGCGGGAGGGTCACAGATACGCAGTATTTT
many TRBJ2-4 TRBD1 TRBV20-1 CSAIAPDRAKNIQYF TGCAGTGCTATTGCGCCGGACAGGGCCAAAAACATTCAGTACTTC
few TRBJ2-3 TRBD2 TRBV18 CASSDGLAGEVDTQYF TGTGCCAGCTCTGACGGACTAGCGGGAGAAGTGGATACGCAGTATTTT
few TRBJ2-1 TRBD2 TRBV7-2 CASSLSGLAGVYNEQFF TGTGCCAGCAGCTTATCTGGACTAGCGGGGGTATACAATGAGCAGTTCTTC
few TRBJ2-1 TRBD2 TRBV5-1 CASSRGLARNEQFF TGCGCCAGCAGCCGGGGACTAGCGCGCAATGAGCAGTTCTTC
few TRBJ1-6 - TRBV12-3/TRBV12-4 CASSLEQDNSPLHF TGTGCCAGCAGTTTGGAACAGGACAATTCACCCCTCCACTTT
- TRBJ1-3 - TRBV28 CASTVPGSGNTIYF TGTGCCAGCACGGTCCCAGGCTCTGGAAACACCATATATTTT
- TRBJ1-5 TRBD1 TRBV6-1 CASGDRGQGQPQHF TGTGCCAGCGGGGACAGGGGGCAAGGACAGCCCCAGCATTTT
few TRBJ1-2 TRBD1 TRBV6-2/TRBV6-3 CASSPRTGVIYGYTF TGTGCCAGCAGCCCCCGGACAGGGGTTATCTATGGCTACACCTTC
few TRBJ2-2 - TRBV3-1 CASSQTSGTGELFF TGTGCCAGCAGCCAAACGTCCGGCACCGGGGAGCTGTTTTTT